This T cell receptor (beta chain) stems from a study of tumour-infiltrating T cells in Burkitt lymphoma. In the study overall: Productive clonality predicted overall and progression-free survival.

The data were produced by immunoSEQ multiplex PCR, yet TCRdb's version contains in-frame clones alone and is incomplete. This table has thousands of clones, 80% to 90% appearing once. Germline V gene data show CDR1 as SGHDT and CDR2 as YYEEEE. V lost 2 bases and J 7 bases, leaving 22 bases between the germline ends. The CDR3 spans 17 residues. Sequenced sample: tumor tissue. This chain joins TRBV5-6 and TRBJ1-5; weak D call: TRBD1 (5 bases). The clonotype was recovered from a human donor with diffuse large B-cell lymphoma. Some clones in this sample may be carry-over from other donors' samples. CDR3 amino acids: CASSFYGGGLAVQPQHF. The CDR3 bases are TGTGCCAGCAGCTTCTATGGCGGGGGGTTGGCGGTGCAGCCCCAGCATTTT.